Listed below are T cell receptor beta chains from one sample, sequenced in a study of blood T cell repertoires in COVID-19. Profiling relied on immunoSEQ multiplex PCR, and the TCRdb table lists in-frame clones only, not all of them. The data contain about 210,000 clones, more than 75% of them singletons. The specimen sequenced was peripheral blood. The receptor source for this set is a middle-aged woman with acute or convalescent COVID-19. Each CDR3 is given with its conserved first and last residue. Each record gives: D gene, J gene, V gene, clone size, CDR3 DNA, CDR3 protein. The D gene is left open where the match is weak. The size of a clone is reported for some rows only, either as once, few or many, or as a class for expanded clones.

>-|TRBJ1-1|TRBV9|-
TGTGCCAGCAGCGAAACCTCCAGGGGGAACACTGAAGCTTTCTTT
CASSETSRGNTEAFF
>-|TRBJ2-1|TRBV18|-
TGTGCCAGCTGGAATGGACTAAGCGGCAATGAGCAGTTCTTC
CASWNGLSGNEQFF
>-|TRBJ2-7|TRBV29-1|-
TGCAGTACCCGACAGGGGACCGGGAGGGAGCAGTACTTC
CSTRQGTGREQYF
>-|TRBJ2-1|TRBV3-1/TRBV3-2|-
TGTGCCAGCAGAGCCAAATCGTATGAGCAGTTCTTC
CASRAKSYEQFF
>TRBD2|TRBJ2-1|TRBV5-6|-
TGTGCCAGCAGCGGATTGCCGGGACTAAAATACAATGAGCAGTTCTTC
CASSGLPGLKYNEQFF
>TRBD2|TRBJ2-3|TRBV6-2/TRBV6-3|once
TGTGCCAGCAGTTCCCTAAGCGGGGAACTCGCCATTCCCCAGTATTTT
CASSSLSGELAIPQYF
>TRBD1|TRBJ2-5|TRBV24-1|once
TGTGCCACCAGTGATTCCCTCCGGTACGGGACAGACCAAGAGACCCAGTACTTC
CATSDSLRYGTDQETQYF
>-|TRBJ2-7|TRBV4-1|once
TGCGCCAGCAGCCGAACAGAAACCTACGAGCAGTACTTC
CASSRTETYEQYF
>-|TRBJ1-3|TRBV6-1|-
TGTGCCAGCAGTGAAAACAGCGGCTCTGGAAACACCATATATTTT
CASSENSGSGNTIYF
>TRBD2|TRBJ2-1|TRBV9|-
TGTGCCAGCAGCGTGGGACTAGCGGGAGGTCGCTCCTACAATGAGCAGTTCTTC
CASSVGLAGGRSYNEQFF
>TRBD1|TRBJ1-1|TRBV19|-
TGTGCCAGTAGTTCATATCGCGGGACAGGGAGAGCTAGCCTCGAAGCTTTCTTT
CASSSYRGTGRASLEAFF
>TRBD1|TRBJ2-5|TRBV9|-
TGTGCCAGCAGCCCCCGGACAGGCGATCAAGAGACCCAGTACTTC
CASSPRTGDQETQYF
>TRBD1|TRBJ2-1|TRBV29-1|once
TGCAGCGTTGAAGGGGGGCCGGGACAGGGACCCGATGAGCAGTTCTTC
CSVEGGPGQGPDEQFF
>TRBD2|TRBJ2-7|TRBV11-2|-
TGTGCCAGCAGCTTAATTAACGGGAGGGCCTCCTACTACGAGCAGTACTTC
CASSLINGRASYYEQYF
>TRBD1|TRBJ1-6|TRBV30|-
TGTGCCTGGAGTGTGGGACAGAGGAATTCACCCCTCCACTTT
CAWSVGQRNSPLHF
>TRBD2|TRBJ2-7|TRBV4-1|-
TGCGCCAGCACCACGTTAGCGGGAACCACCTACGAGCAGTACTTC
CASTTLAGTTYEQYF
>TRBD1|TRBJ2-3|TRBV19|-
TGTGCCAGTAGTATAGGTGGGACAGCAGCCACAGATACGCAGTATTTT
CASSIGGTAATDTQYF
>TRBD2|TRBJ2-5|TRBV5-1|-
TGCGCCAGCAGCTTGGGCCCGGGTCCGGGACTAGTGGGGTTAGAGACCCAGTACTTC
CASSLGPGPGLVGLETQYF
>-|TRBJ1-1|TRBV18|-
TGTGCCAGCTCACCACGGGCCACTGAAGCTTTCTTT
CASSPRATEAFF
>-|TRBJ2-3|TRBV19|once
TGTGCCAGTAGTATAGAAGGGGAAGGAGATACGCAGTATTTT
CASSIEGEGDTQYF
>TRBD2|TRBJ2-1|TRBV5-1|-
TGCGCCAGCAGTCGGACTAGCGGGGGCTACAATGAGCAGTTCTTC
CASSRTSGGYNEQFF
>TRBD1|TRBJ1-5|TRBV3-1/TRBV3-2|once
TGTGCCAGCAGCCGAACCTCCGGGACAGGTTCTAATCAGCCCCAGCATTTT
CASSRTSGTGSNQPQHF
>-|TRBJ1-2|TRBV5-4|-
TGTGCCAGCAGCTTGGCCAGGGTTAACAACTATGGCTACACCTTC
CASSLARVNNYGYTF
>-|TRBJ2-3|TRBV11-3|-
TGTGCCAGCAGCTTAGGGGGCAAGGGGCCCGTATTAGACACGCAGTATTTT
CASSLGGKGPVLDTQYF
>TRBD1|TRBJ2-7|TRBV2|-
TGTGCCAGCAGTGAAGGAGTGTGGACAGGGGCAGGCGAGCAGTACTTC
CASSEGVWTGAGEQYF
>TRBD1|TRBJ1-2|TRBV11-2|-
TGTGCCAGCAGCTTCCGACAGGGAAGGGATGGCTACACCTTC
CASSFRQGRDGYTF
>TRBD2|TRBJ2-1|TRBV24-1|-
TGTGCCACCAGTGATCCTCTTAGCGGGGGGGCCGATGAGCAGTTCTTC
CATSDPLSGGADEQFF
>TRBD1|TRBJ1-5|TRBV6-1|-
TGTGCCAGCAGTGATGCGGGACAGGGTAGCAATCAGCCCCAGCATTTT
CASSDAGQGSNQPQHF
>TRBD1|TRBJ1-6|TRBV30|-
TGTGCCTGGAGTGTACGGCAGGGGGCCAATAATTCACCCCTCCACTTT
CAWSVRQGANNSPLHF
>-|TRBJ1-1|TRBV5-8|once
TGTGCCAGCAGCTTTTTCCCCTCTGGACAGTCGAACTGGCAAGCTTTCTTT
CASSFFPSGQSNWQAFF
>-|TRBJ2-7|TRBV13|-
TGTGCCAGCAGCTTAGGCAACGGGGAGAGTGAGCAGTACTTC
CASSLGNGESEQYF
>TRBD2|TRBJ2-3|TRBV2|-
TGTGCCAGCAGCTATACCGGACTAGCCGAGGAGGATACGCAGTATTTT
CASSYTGLAEEDTQYF
>TRBD1|TRBJ1-3|TRBV27|-
TGTGCCAGCAGTCGACAGGGGGCGTTGGGCTCTGGAAACACCATATATTTT
CASSRQGALGSGNTIYF
>TRBD1|TRBJ1-5|TRBV7-9|-
TGTGCCAGCGACAGGGGGGACAATCAGCCCCAGCATTTT
CASDRGDNQPQHF
>TRBD2|TRBJ2-1|TRBV5-1|-
TGCGCCAGCAGCGGGCTGCGGGAGGGCTACAATGAGCAGTTCTTC
CASSGLREGYNEQFF
>-|TRBJ1-2|TRBV3-1/TRBV3-2|-
TGTGCCAGCAGCCAAGATTTAGGGGTGGTATATGGCTACACCTTC
CASSQDLGVVYGYTF
>TRBD1|TRBJ2-2|TRBV7-9|-
TGTGCCAGCAGCTCGACAGGGGGCAAAGGGGAGCTGTTTTTT
CASSSTGGKGELFF
>TRBD2|TRBJ2-5|TRBV4-2|-
TGTGCCAGCAGCCAAACTAGCGGACTAGCGGCTTACCCGACGGAGACCCAGTACTTC
CASSQTSGLAAYPTETQYF
>TRBD1|TRBJ1-1|TRBV19|-
TGTGCCAGTAGTATAATGAGGGGACAGGGGGCAGGGACTGAAGCTTTCTTT
CASSIMRGQGAGTEAFF
>-|TRBJ1-3|TRBV10-3|-
TGTGCCATCAATCAGGGGTCGGGAAACACCATATATTTT
CAINQGSGNTIYF
>-|TRBJ1-6|TRBV9|-
TGTGCCAGCAGCGTAGGGGCAGGGGAAAATTCACCCCTCCACTTT
CASSVGAGENSPLHF